The T cell receptor (beta chain) described here comes from a study of identical twins. The study's findings and limits: In drawing conclusions, the study used cross-sectional statistical analysis and did not follow the same donors. Model-predicted out-of-frame TCR alpha sharing fell below observed values in monozygotic twins.

Template switching added a universal primer site; cDNA carried unique molecular identifiers. TCRdb redid the calling of the 5' RACE reads with MiXCR, one entry per CDR3 protein. The sample includes 280,000 or so distinct CDR3 sequences, about 8% of them seen just once. V lost 0 bases and J lost 4; bases outside the gene matches: 8. The CDR3 spans 16 residues. Germline lookup yields CDR1 SGDLS and CDR2 YYNGEE. A note on this clonotype: What it recognizes is unknown.

The same specimen was also included in a second study, on yellow fever vaccine responses in identical twins.

The chain combines TRBV9 with TRBJ2-3; 7 positions agree with TRBD2. The specimen was memory (CD45RO+) T cells sorted from blood. The receptor was isolated from a woman between 18 and 29 years old in good health. The CDR3 protein is CASSVGLAKHADTQYF. Written as DNA, the CDR3 is TGTGCCAGCAGCGTAGGACTAGCAAAACACGCAGATACGCAGTATTTT.